Each of the 12 T cell receptor beta chains below was sequenced from the same sample in a study of long-term antiretroviral therapy in people with HIV. At the survey level, the v3.0 immunoSEQ assay was run. Libraries were prepared by immunoSEQ multiplex PCR; TCRdb keeps only in-frame clonotypes and omits some of them. The sample consists of nearly 30,000 clones, around 90% of them appearing once. The sequenced sample was unsorted PBMCs, obtained 3.2 years before starting antiretroviral therapy. All receptors derive from a middle-aged man with HIV.

This sequence joins TRBV18 and TRBJ1-6, with a possible D match to TRBD1 (6 bases). V was trimmed by 3 bases and J by 2 bases, leaving 8 bases between them. In germline, CDR1 is KGHSH, CDR2 LQKENI. This CDR3 has 15 amino acids. CDR3 in amino acids: CASSPGQTYNSPLHF. The CDR3 nucleotides are TGTGCCAGCTCACCCGGACAGACCTATAATTCACCCCTCCACTTT.

V and J are TRBV5-1 and TRBJ2-1, with D possibly matching TRBD2 (6 bases). In germline, CDR1 is SGHRS, CDR2 YFSETQ. The CDR3 contains 13 residues. V lost 1 base, J lost 8 bases, and 10 bases lay in between. CDR3 bases: TGCGCCAGCAGCTTGTTATGGGGGGATGAGCAGTTCTTC. Residues: CASSLLWGDEQFF.

V and J are TRBV4-2 and TRBJ2-7, with D perhaps TRBD1 (6 bases). This CDR3 region has 19 residues. Germline loops: CDR1 LGHNA, CDR2 YNFKEQ. V shed 0 bases and J shed 0 bases, with 21 bases lying between them. The chain's CDR3 is CASSQDTRLQGFVSYEQYF. The CDR3, as DNA: TGTGCCAGCAGCCAAGATACACGCCTGCAGGGGTTTGTCTCCTACGAGCAGTACTTC.

V and J are TRBV7-3 and TRBJ2-3, with TRBD2 matching 11 bases. V shed 6 bases, J shed 6 bases, and the junction held 5 bases outside the gene matches. Germline-derived CDR1 and CDR2 are SGHTA and FQGTGA. The CDR3 runs 14 residues. This chain's CDR3 is CASSYSGRGDTQYF. The CDR3 bases are TGTGCCAGCAGTTATAGCGGGAGGGGGGATACGCAGTATTTT.

The V gene is TRBV5-5, the J gene TRBJ2-2, with a tentative D call TRBD1 (6 bases). There are 16 residues in the CDR3. V was shortened by 4 bases and J by 1 base, with 14 bases between the two germline ends. Germline V gene data show CDR1 as SGHKS and CDR2 as YYEKEE (reference sequence). The CDR3 nucleotides read TGTGCCAGCAGCGCGCTGCGGACAGAGAACACCGGGGAGCTGTTTTTT. It yields the protein CASSALRTENTGELFF.

CDR3 sequence (DNA): TGTGCCAGCAGCTTATGGGACAGGGTCAACTATGGCTACACCTTC. Translation gives CASSLWDRVNYGYTF. V is TRBV7-9 and J is TRBJ1-2; TRBD1 matches at 9 bases. Trimming at V came to 2 bases and at J to 2 bases, leaving 3 bases not matched to a gene. CDR1 is SEHNR and CDR2 is FQNEAQ in the germline V gene (reference sequence). The CDR3 length is 15 residues.

V is TRBV14 and J is TRBJ2-1, with 9 bases fitting TRBD2. The germline V gene encodes CDR1 SGHDN and CDR2 FVKESK. With 4 bases clipped from V and 6 bases from J, the junction kept 19 bases outside the gene matches. This CDR3 is built from 19 residues. Here the CDR3 reads CASSPPAGGLNGWVNEQFF. CDR3 bases: TGTGCCAGCAGCCCCCCGGCGGGGGGGCTTAACGGGTGGGTCAATGAGCAGTTCTTC.

CDR3 DNA: TGTGCCAGCTCTCCCCGAGCGGAGAACACCGGGGAGCTGTTTTTT. This encodes CASSPRAENTGELFF. The chain combines TRBV7-2 with TRBJ2-2; TRBD2 is a possible D gene (5 bases). The CDR3 spans 15 residues. The V gene lost 8 bases and the J gene lost 1 base, with 14 bases spanning the gap. The germline V gene encodes CDR1 SGHTA and CDR2 FQGNSA. The variable domain in full, with the rest retrieved from reference TRBV7-2 and TRBJ2-2, is GAGVSQSPSNKVTEKGKDVELRCDPISGHTALYWYRQSLGQGLEFLIYFQGNSAPDKSGLPSDRFSAERTGGSVSTLTIQRTQQEDSAVYLCASSPRAENTGELFFGEGSRLTVL.

The chain uses TRBV27 and TRBJ1-4, with D unclear. Germline V gives CDR1 MNHEY, CDR2 SMNVEV (reference sequence). V lost 3 bases and J 0 bases, leaving 8 bases between the germline ends. The CDR3 extends over 15 amino acids. CDR3 DNA: TGTGCCAGCAGTTTTAGCGGGGCAACTAATGAAAAACTGTTTTTT. It yields the protein CASSFSGATNEKLFF.

The rearrangement joins TRBV19 to TRBJ2-7; 10 bases agree with TRBD2. CDR1 and CDR2 from the germline V gene are LNHDA and SQIVND (reference sequence). The V segment lost 5 bases and the J segment 3 bases; nucleotides outside the gene matches: 7. The CDR3 runs 15 residues. In DNA form, the CDR3 reads TGTGCCAGTAGTCCTCTAGCGGGGGCTCTCTACGAGCAGTACTTC. Translated: CASSPLAGALYEQYF.

This CDR3 is CASSKRQESSYEQYF. CDR3 sequence (DNA): TGTGCCAGCAGCAAGAGACAGGAAAGCTCCTACGAGCAGTACTTC. The chain joins TRBV4-2 to TRBJ2-7; perhaps TRBD1 as D (6 bases). V gave up 5 bases and J gave up 0 bases, with 14 bases separating them. The germline CDR1 and CDR2 sequences are LGHNA and YNFKEQ. The CDR3 consists of 15 residues.

The rearrangement uses TRBV6-6 and TRBJ2-3, with TRBD2 matching 7 bases. The CDR3 is 16 residues long. CDR1 is MNHNY and CDR2 is SVGAGI in the germline V gene (reference sequence). Germline trimming cut 5 bases from V and 2 bases from J; bases unmatched to any gene: 10. CDR3 protein: CASSNVAGDATDTQYF. The CDR3 DNA reads as TGTGCCAGCAGTAACGTAGCGGGCGACGCCACAGATACGCAGTATTTT.